These T cell receptor beta chains were read from a single sample in a study of cytotoxic CD8 clonotypes in ibrutinib-treated CLL. Assay used: immunoSEQ multiplex PCR; TCRdb lists only in-frame clones, some missing. The sample yields 60,000 to 70,000 clones, roughly 57% seen once. The material was PBMCs, obtained after 12 months of ibrutinib treatment. The receptors derive from a human donor with chronic lymphocytic leukemia. Each CDR3 is given with its conserved first and last residue. D genes are given only for firm matches. A clone size is listed for some rows: how often the clone was seen (once, few, many), or a class if it is expanded.

clone_size: .; j_call: TRBJ1-6; v_call: TRBV18; d_call: TRBD1; cdr3_aa: CASSPMDRANSPLHF; cdr3_nt: TGTGCCAGCTCACCTATGGACAGGGCGAATTCACCCCTCCACTTT
clone_size: .; j_call: TRBJ2-5; v_call: TRBV7-2; d_call: .; cdr3_aa: CASSLEPLVQWTQYF; cdr3_nt: TGTGCCAGCAGCTTGGAGCCTTTGGTTCAATGGACCCAGTACTTC
clone_size: .; j_call: TRBJ1-2; v_call: TRBV29-1; d_call: .; cdr3_aa: CSVEKGMVGYTF; cdr3_nt: TGCAGCGTTGAAAAAGGGATGGTGGGCTACACCTTC
clone_size: few; j_call: TRBJ2-5; v_call: TRBV5-1; d_call: .; cdr3_aa: CASSLVGGEETQYF; cdr3_nt: TGCGCCAGCAGCTTGGTTGGAGGAGAAGAGACCCAGTACTTC
clone_size: .; j_call: TRBJ1-3; v_call: TRBV4-1; d_call: .; cdr3_aa: CASSRQGENTIYF; cdr3_nt: TGCGCCAGCAGCCGGCAGGGAGAAAACACCATATATTTT
clone_size: .; j_call: TRBJ1-5; v_call: TRBV19; d_call: .; cdr3_aa: CASRPTGQINQPQHF; cdr3_nt: TGTGCCAGTAGACCAACCGGACAGATCAATCAGCCCCAGCATTTT
clone_size: few; j_call: TRBJ2-1; v_call: TRBV18; d_call: TRBD2; cdr3_aa: CASSQRGEYEQFF; cdr3_nt: TGTGCCAGCTCCCAGCGGGGCGAGTATGAGCAGTTCTTC
clone_size: .; j_call: TRBJ2-3; v_call: TRBV19; d_call: TRBD2; cdr3_aa: CASRSGRAMDTQYF; cdr3_nt: TGTGCCAGCCGTAGCGGGAGGGCCATGGATACGCAGTATTTT
clone_size: .; j_call: TRBJ2-7; v_call: TRBV11-1; d_call: TRBD1; cdr3_aa: CASSRRDRDHEQYF; cdr3_nt: TGTGCCAGCAGCCGCCGGGACAGGGACCACGAGCAGTACTTC
clone_size: once; j_call: TRBJ1-2; v_call: TRBV29-1; d_call: TRBD1; cdr3_aa: CSVLDRDFTLYGYTF; cdr3_nt: TGCAGCGTTCTGGACAGGGACTTTACCCTGTATGGCTACACCTTC
clone_size: .; j_call: TRBJ2-2; v_call: TRBV5-6; d_call: .; cdr3_aa: CASMAGGANTGELFF; cdr3_nt: TGTGCCAGCATGGCGGGCGGCGCGAACACCGGGGAGCTGTTTTTT
clone_size: .; j_call: TRBJ2-2; v_call: TRBV10-3; d_call: .; cdr3_aa: CAISVDGPNTGELFF; cdr3_nt: TGTGCCATCAGTGTAGACGGCCCGAACACCGGGGAGCTGTTTTTT
clone_size: .; j_call: TRBJ2-7; v_call: TRBV4-2; d_call: TRBD2; cdr3_aa: CASSQDMAGAYEQYF; cdr3_nt: TGTGCCAGCAGCCAAGATATGGCGGGAGCCTACGAGCAGTACTTC
clone_size: .; j_call: TRBJ2-5; v_call: TRBV6-1; d_call: .; cdr3_aa: CASSWRLAQETQYF; cdr3_nt: TGTGCCAGCAGTTGGCGGCTAGCACAAGAGACCCAGTACTTC
clone_size: .; j_call: TRBJ2-3; v_call: TRBV12-5; d_call: .; cdr3_aa: CASALEPGITQYF; cdr3_nt: TGTGCTAGTGCCCTCGAACCGGGGATTACGCAGTATTTT
clone_size: .; j_call: TRBJ1-2; v_call: TRBV2; d_call: TRBD1; cdr3_aa: CASRQGYGYTF; cdr3_nt: TGTGCCAGCCGACAGGGCTATGGCTACACCTTC
clone_size: many; j_call: TRBJ1-2; v_call: TRBV2; d_call: .; cdr3_aa: CASSDGQAGYGYTF; cdr3_nt: TGTGCCAGCAGTGATGGGCAGGCTGGGTATGGCTACACCTTC
clone_size: .; j_call: TRBJ2-3; v_call: TRBV10-2; d_call: TRBD1; cdr3_aa: CASSALPTGTGRLWDTQYF; cdr3_nt: TGCGCCAGCAGTGCGCTTCCCACCGGGACAGGGCGTCTGTGGGATACGCAGTATTTT
clone_size: few; j_call: TRBJ1-2; v_call: TRBV10-3; d_call: .; cdr3_aa: CATRQDGYTF; cdr3_nt: TGTGCCACCCGACAGGATGGCTACACCTTC
clone_size: .; j_call: TRBJ2-3; v_call: TRBV7-2; d_call: TRBD2; cdr3_aa: CASSLAGLAASDTQYF; cdr3_nt: TGTGCCAGCAGCTTAGCGGGACTAGCGGCTTCAGATACGCAGTATTTT
clone_size: .; j_call: TRBJ1-2; v_call: TRBV4-1; d_call: .; cdr3_aa: CASSQVLGPYGYTF; cdr3_nt: TGCGCCAGCAGCCAAGTCCTCGGGCCTTATGGCTACACCTTC
clone_size: few; j_call: TRBJ2-7; v_call: TRBV7-2; d_call: TRBD2; cdr3_aa: CASSLGGRGSEQYF; cdr3_nt: TGTGCCAGCAGCTTAGGCGGGAGGGGGTCTGAGCAGTACTTC
clone_size: .; j_call: TRBJ1-2; v_call: TRBV28; d_call: TRBD1; cdr3_aa: CASNSPGQTYGYTF; cdr3_nt: TGTGCCAGCAACTCTCCGGGACAGACATATGGCTACACCTTC
clone_size: .; j_call: TRBJ1-1; v_call: TRBV5-4; d_call: .; cdr3_aa: CASSLRGDTEAFF; cdr3_nt: TGTGCCAGCAGCTTGCGTGGCGACACTGAAGCTTTCTTT
clone_size: few; j_call: TRBJ2-5; v_call: TRBV7-5; d_call: .; cdr3_aa: CVRSLAGGEETQYF; cdr3_nt: TGTGTCAGAAGCTTAGCGGGAGGGGAAGAGACCCAGTACTTC
clone_size: .; j_call: TRBJ2-2; v_call: TRBV11-2; d_call: TRBD1; cdr3_aa: CASSLVRDRATGELFF; cdr3_nt: TGTGCCAGCAGCTTAGTCCGGGACAGGGCCACCGGGGAGCTGTTTTTT
clone_size: few; j_call: TRBJ1-5; v_call: TRBV7-6; d_call: TRBD1; cdr3_aa: CASSLEGDRDQPQHF; cdr3_nt: TGTGCCAGCAGCTTAGAGGGGGACAGGGATCAGCCCCAGCATTTT
clone_size: once; j_call: TRBJ2-1; v_call: TRBV5-1; d_call: TRBD2; cdr3_aa: CASSLVGTSNYNEQFF; cdr3_nt: TGCGCCAGCAGCTTGGTCGGGACTAGCAACTACAATGAGCAGTTCTTC
clone_size: .; j_call: TRBJ1-2; v_call: TRBV5-6; d_call: .; cdr3_aa: CASSQTHRNGYTF; cdr3_nt: TGTGCCAGCAGCCAAACGCACAGGAATGGCTACACCTTC
clone_size: few; j_call: TRBJ2-1; v_call: TRBV29-1; d_call: TRBD1; cdr3_aa: CSVSTGTGTINEQFF; cdr3_nt: TGCAGCGTTAGCACCGGGACAGGGACGATCAATGAGCAGTTCTTC
clone_size: .; j_call: TRBJ1-4; v_call: TRBV5-1; d_call: TRBD1; cdr3_aa: CASSLPGGSELFF; cdr3_nt: TGCGCCAGCAGCTTGCCAGGGGGGTCGGAACTGTTTTTT
clone_size: .; j_call: TRBJ1-2; v_call: TRBV5-6; d_call: TRBD1; cdr3_aa: CASSGVRDSNYGYTF; cdr3_nt: TGTGCCAGCAGCGGGGTCCGGGACAGCAACTATGGCTACACCTTC
clone_size: .; j_call: TRBJ1-2; v_call: TRBV4-2; d_call: .; cdr3_aa: CASSQNTKTGYTF; cdr3_nt: TGTGCCAGCAGCCAAAACACTAAGACAGGCTACACCTTC